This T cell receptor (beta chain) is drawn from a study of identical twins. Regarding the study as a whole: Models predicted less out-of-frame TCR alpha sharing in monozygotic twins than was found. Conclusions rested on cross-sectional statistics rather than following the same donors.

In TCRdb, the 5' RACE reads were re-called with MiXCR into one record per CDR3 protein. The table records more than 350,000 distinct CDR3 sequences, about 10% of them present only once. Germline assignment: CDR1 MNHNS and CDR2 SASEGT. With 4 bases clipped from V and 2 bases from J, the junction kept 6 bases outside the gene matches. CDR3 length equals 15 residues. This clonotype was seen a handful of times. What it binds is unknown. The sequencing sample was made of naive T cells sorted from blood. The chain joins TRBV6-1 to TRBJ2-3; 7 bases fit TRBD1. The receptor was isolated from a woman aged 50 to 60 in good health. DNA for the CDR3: TGTGCCAGCAGTGTAGGAAGGGGGCCCACAGATACGCAGTATTTT. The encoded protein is CASSVGRGPTDTQYF.